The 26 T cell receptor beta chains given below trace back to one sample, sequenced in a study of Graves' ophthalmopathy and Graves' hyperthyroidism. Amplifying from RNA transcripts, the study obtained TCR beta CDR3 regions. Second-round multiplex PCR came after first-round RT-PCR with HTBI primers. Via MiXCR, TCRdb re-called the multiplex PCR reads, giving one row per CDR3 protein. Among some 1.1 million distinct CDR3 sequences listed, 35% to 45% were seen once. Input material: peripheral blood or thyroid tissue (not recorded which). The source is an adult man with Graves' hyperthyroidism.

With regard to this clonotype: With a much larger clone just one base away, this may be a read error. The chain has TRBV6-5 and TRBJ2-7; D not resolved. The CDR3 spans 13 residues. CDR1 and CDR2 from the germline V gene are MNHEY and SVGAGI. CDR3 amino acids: CASSYSATYGQYF. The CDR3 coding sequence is TGTGCCAGCAGTTACAGTGCCACCTACGGGCAGTACTTC.

The CDR3 is CSVGATRGSGNTIYF. The CDR3 DNA sequence: TGCAGCGTTGGAGCTACACGTGGGTCTGGAAACACCATATATTTT. V usage is TRBV29-1 and J usage is TRBJ1-3; D is uncertain. Trimming removed 4 bases from V and 1 base from J, with 14 bases in between. Looked up from germline, CDR1 is SQVTM and CDR2 is ANQGSEA. The CDR3 is made up of 15 amino acids.

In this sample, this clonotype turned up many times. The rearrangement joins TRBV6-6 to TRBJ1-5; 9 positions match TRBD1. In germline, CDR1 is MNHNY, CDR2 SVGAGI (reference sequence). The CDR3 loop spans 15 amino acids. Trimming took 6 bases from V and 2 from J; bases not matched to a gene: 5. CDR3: CASRWDRVGNQPQHF. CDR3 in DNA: TGTGCCAGCAGATGGGACAGGGTTGGCAATCAGCCCCAGCATTTT.

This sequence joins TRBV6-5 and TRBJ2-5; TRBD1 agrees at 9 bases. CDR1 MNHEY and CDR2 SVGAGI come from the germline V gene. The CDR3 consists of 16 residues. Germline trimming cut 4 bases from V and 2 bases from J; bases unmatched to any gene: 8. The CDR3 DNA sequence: TGTGCCAGCAGTTCAGGGGGACAGGGTCTTCAAGAGACCCAGTACTTC. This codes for CASSSGGQGLQETQYF.

CDR3 bases: TGTGCCAGCAGTTCCATGGGACAGCTAAATGAAAAACTGTTTTTT. Protein sequence: CASSSMGQLNEKLFF. The V gene is TRBV28, the J gene TRBJ1-4; 7 nucleotides match TRBD1. CDR1 is MDHEN, CDR2 SYDVKM, per germline. The V and J ends lost 4 bases and 5 bases, in that order; junction bases with no gene match: 7. This CDR3 comprises 15 residues.

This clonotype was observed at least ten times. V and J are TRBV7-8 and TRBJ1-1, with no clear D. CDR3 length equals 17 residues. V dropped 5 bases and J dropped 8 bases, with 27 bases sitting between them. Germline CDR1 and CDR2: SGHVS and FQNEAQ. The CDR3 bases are TGTGCCAGCAGCCCAAAGGATGCAAGCTACAGAACCGGAGAAGCTTTCTTT. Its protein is CASSPKDASYRTGEAFF. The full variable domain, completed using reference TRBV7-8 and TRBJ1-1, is GAGVSQSPRYKVAKRGQDVALRCDPISGHVSLFWYQQALGQGPEFLTYFQNEAQLDKSGLPSDRFFAERPEGSVSTLKIQRTQQEDSAVYLCASSPKDASYRTGEAFFGQGTRLTVV.

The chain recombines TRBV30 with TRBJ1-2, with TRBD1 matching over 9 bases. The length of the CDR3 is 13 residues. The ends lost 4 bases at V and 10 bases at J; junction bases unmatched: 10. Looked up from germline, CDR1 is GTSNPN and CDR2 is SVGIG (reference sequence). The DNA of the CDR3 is TGTGCCTGGACCCTAACAGGGGGCGCATCCTACACCTTC. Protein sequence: CAWTLTGGASYTF.

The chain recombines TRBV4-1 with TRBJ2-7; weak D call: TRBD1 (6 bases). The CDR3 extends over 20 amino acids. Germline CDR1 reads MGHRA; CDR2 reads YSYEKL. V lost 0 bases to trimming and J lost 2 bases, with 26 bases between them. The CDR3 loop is CASSQDVLGQGTQITYEQYF. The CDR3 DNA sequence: TGCGCCAGCAGCCAAGATGTTTTGGGACAAGGGACACAGATTACCTACGAGCAGTACTTC.

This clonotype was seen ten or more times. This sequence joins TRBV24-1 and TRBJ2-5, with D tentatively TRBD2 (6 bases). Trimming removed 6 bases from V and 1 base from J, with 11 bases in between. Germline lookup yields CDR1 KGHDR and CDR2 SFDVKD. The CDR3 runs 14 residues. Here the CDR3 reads CATSLAGPQETQYF. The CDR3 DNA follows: TGTGCCACCAGTTTGGCGGGGCCCCAAGAGACCCAGTACTTC.

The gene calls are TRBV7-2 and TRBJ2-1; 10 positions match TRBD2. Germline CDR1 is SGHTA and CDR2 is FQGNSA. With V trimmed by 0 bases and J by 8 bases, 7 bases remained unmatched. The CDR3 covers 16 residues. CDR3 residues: CASSLAPSGSQDEQFF. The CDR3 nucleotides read TGTGCCAGCAGCTTAGCGCCTAGCGGGAGCCAAGATGAGCAGTTCTTC.

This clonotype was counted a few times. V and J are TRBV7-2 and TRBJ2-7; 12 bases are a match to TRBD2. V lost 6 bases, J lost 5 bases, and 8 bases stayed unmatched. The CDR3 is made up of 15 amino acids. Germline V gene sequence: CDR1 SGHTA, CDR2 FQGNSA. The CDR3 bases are TGTGCCAGCAGTTCAATGACTAGCGGGGGCGACGAGCAGTACTTC. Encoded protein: CASSSMTSGGDEQYF.

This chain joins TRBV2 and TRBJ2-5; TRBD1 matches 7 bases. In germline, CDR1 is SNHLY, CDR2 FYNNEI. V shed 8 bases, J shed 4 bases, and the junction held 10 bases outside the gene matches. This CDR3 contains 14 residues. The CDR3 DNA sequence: TGTGCCAGCTCACTCGACAGGGCCCCAGAGACCCAGTACTTC. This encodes CASSLDRAPETQYF.

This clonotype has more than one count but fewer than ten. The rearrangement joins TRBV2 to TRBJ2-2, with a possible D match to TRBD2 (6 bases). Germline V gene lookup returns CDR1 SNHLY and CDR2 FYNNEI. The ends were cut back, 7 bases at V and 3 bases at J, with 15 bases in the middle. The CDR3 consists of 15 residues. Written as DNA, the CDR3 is TGTGCCAGCAATGGACGGACTAAGGACACCGGGGAGCTGTTTTTT. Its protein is CASNGRTKDTGELFF.

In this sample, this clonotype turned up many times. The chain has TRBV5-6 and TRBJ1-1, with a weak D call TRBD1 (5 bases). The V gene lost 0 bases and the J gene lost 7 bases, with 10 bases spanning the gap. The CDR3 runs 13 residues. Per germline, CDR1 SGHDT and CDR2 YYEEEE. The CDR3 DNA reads TGTGCCAGCAGCTTGGGGGGGAGCAGTGAAGCTTTCTTT. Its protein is CASSLGGSSEAFF.

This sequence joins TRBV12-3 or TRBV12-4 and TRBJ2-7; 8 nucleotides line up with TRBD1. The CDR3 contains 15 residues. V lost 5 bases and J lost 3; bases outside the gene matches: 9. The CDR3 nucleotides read TGTGCCAGCAGTCCACCAGGGGGCTTCTACTACGAGCAGTACTTC. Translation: CASSPPGGFYYEQYF.

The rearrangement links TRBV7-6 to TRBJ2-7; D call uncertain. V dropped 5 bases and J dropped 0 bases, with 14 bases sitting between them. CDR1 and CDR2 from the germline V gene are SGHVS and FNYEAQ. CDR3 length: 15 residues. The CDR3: CASSRTYTSSYEQYF. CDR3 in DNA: TGTGCCAGCAGCCGAACCTACACAAGCTCCTACGAGCAGTACTTC.

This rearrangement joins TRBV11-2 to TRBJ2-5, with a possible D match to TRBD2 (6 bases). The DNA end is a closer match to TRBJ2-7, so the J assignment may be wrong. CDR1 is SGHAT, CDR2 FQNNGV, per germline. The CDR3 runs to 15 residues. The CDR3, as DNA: TGTGCCAGCAGCCGGTCTCCGGGACTCCGCTACGAGCAGTACTTC. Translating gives CASSRSPGLRYEQYF.

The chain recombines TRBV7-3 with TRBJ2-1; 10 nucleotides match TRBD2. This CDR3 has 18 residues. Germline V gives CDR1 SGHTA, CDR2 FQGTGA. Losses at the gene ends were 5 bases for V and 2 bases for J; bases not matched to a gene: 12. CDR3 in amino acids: CASSPRPASGSTYNEQFF. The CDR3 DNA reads TGTGCCAGCAGCCCCCGCCCCGCTAGCGGGAGTACCTACAATGAGCAGTTCTTC.

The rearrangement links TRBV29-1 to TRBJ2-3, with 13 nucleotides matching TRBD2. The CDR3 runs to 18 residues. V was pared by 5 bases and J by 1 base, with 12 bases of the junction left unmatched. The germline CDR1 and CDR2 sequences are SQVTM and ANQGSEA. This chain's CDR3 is CSVPTSGRGIRGTDTQYF. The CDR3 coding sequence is TGCAGCGTTCCAACTAGCGGGAGGGGAATAAGAGGCACAGATACGCAGTATTTT.

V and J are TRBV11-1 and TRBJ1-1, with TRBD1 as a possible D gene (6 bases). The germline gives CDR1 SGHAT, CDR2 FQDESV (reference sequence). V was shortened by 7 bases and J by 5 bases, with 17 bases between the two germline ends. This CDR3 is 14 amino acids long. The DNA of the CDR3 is TGTGCCAGCACCCATGGGGGGGCAGGGACTGAAGCTTTCTTT. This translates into CASTHGGAGTEAFF.

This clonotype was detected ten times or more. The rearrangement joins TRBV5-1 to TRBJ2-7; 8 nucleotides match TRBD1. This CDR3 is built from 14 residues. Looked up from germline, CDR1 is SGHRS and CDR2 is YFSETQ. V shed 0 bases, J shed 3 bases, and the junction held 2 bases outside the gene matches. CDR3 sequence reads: CASSLAGTGYEQYF. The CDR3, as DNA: TGCGCCAGCAGCTTGGCCGGGACAGGCTACGAGCAGTACTTC. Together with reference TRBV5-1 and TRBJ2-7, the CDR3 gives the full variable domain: KAGVTQTPRYLIKTRGQQVTLSCSPISGHRSVSWYQQTPGQGLQFLFEYFSETQRNKGNFPGRFSGRQFSNSRSEMNVSTLELGDSALYLCASSLAGTGYEQYFGPGTRLTVT.

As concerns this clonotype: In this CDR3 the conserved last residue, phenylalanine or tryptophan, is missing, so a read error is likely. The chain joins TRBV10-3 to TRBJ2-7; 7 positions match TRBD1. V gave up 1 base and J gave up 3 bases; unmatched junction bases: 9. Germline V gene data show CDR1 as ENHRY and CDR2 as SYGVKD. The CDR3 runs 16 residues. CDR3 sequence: CAISELRQGGDYEQYL. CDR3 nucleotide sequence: TGTGCCATCAGTGAGTTACGACAGGGTGGTGACTACGAGCAGTACCTC.

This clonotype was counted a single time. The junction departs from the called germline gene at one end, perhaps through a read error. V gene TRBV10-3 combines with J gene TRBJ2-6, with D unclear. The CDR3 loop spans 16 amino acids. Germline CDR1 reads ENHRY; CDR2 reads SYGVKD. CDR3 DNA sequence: TGTGCCAGCAGTCCGGACGCCTATGCTGGGGCCAACGTCCTGACTTTC. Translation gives CASSPDAYAGANVLTF.

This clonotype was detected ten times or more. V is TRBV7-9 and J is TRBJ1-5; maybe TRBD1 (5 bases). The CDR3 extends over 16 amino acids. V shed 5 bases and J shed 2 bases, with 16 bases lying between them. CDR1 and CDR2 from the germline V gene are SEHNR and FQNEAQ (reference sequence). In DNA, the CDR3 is TGTGCCAGCAGCCGATACAGAGGGGAACGCAATCAGCCCCAGCATTTT. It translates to CASSRYRGERNQPQHF. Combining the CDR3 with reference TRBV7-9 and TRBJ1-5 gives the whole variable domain DTGVSQNPRHKITKRGQNVTFRCDPISEHNRLYWYRQTLGQGPEFLTYFQNEAQLEKSRLLSDRFSAERPKGSFSTLEIQRTEQGDSAMYLCASSRYRGERNQPQHFGDGTRLSIL.

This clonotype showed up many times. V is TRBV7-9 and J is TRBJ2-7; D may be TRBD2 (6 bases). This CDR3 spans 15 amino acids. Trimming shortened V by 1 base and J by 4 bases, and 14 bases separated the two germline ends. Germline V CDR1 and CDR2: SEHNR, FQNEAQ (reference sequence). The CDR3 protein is CASSLVAAGRYEQYF. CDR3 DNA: TGTGCCAGCAGCTTAGTAGCGGCAGGGAGATACGAGCAGTACTTC.

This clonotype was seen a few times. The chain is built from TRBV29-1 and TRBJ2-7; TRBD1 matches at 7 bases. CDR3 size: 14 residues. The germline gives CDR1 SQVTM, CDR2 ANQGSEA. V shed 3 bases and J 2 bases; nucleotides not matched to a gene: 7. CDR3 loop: CSVERGPLAYEQYF. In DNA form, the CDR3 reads TGCAGCGTTGAGAGGGGGCCGCTGGCCTACGAGCAGTACTTC.